What follows are 30 T cell receptor beta chains derived from one specimen sequenced in a study of human T cells and chemical hapten exposure. This sample's time point: patch test 3, about 24 weeks after DPC sensitization. Regarding treatment: therapeutic diphenylcyclopropenone sensitization with weekly scalp DPC. TCRdb called the RACE reads again in MiXCR, with one record for every CDR3 protein. Among 150,000 to 200,000 distinct CDR3 sequences listed, around a quarter were seen once. Sequences were derived from whole blood, sampled in connection with sensitization to the hapten diphenylcyclopropenone (DPC). The receptor source for this set is a woman aged 18-29 years with alopecia areata. Some clones in this sample may be carry-over from other donors' samples.

This clonotype occurred a few times. CDR3 amino acids: CASKPRQGSSYEQYF. CDR3 DNA: TGTGCCAGTAAACCTCGACAGGGCTCCTCCTACGAGCAGTACTTC. The V call is TRBV19, the J call TRBJ2-7; 7 nucleotides align to TRBD1. V lost 7 bases to trimming and J lost 0 bases; unmatched junction nucleotides: 9. Germline V gives CDR1 LNHDA, CDR2 SQIVND (reference sequence). The CDR3 totals 15 residues.

This clonotype was seen a few times. This chain uses TRBV4-3 with TRBJ2-3; perhaps TRBD2 as D (8 bases). CDR1 and CDR2 (germline): LGHNA, YSLEER. Trimming took 0 bases from V and 6 from J, leaving 19 bases between them. The CDR3 sequence is 17 residues long. DNA of the CDR3: TGCGCCAGCAGCCAAGACCCGGGACTAGGAGGGGGCGATACGCAGTATTTT. Protein: CASSQDPGLGGGDTQYF.

This clonotype has just a few counts. The chain is built from TRBV20-1 and TRBJ2-7; D call uncertain. The CDR3 extends over 14 amino acids. V lost 0 bases and J 2 bases, leaving 11 bases between the germline ends. In germline, CDR1 is DFQATT, CDR2 SNEGSKA (reference sequence). The DNA of the CDR3 is TGCAGTGCTAGAGATCTAGGTTTAGCCTACGAGCAGTACTTC. Amino acids: CSARDLGLAYEQYF.

The V gene is TRBV6-5, the J gene TRBJ2-7, with D uncertain. The CDR3 sequence is 14 residues long. The germline V gene has CDR1 MNHEY and CDR2 SVGAGI. The V end was cut by 10 bases, the J end by 3 bases, with 19 bases between. CDR3 sequence reads: CATRTLNRYYEQYF. The CDR3 DNA reads TGTGCCACCCGGACCCTAAATCGTTACTACGAGCAGTACTTC.

Ten or more counts support this clonotype. V is TRBV20-1 and J is TRBJ2-3; D is unclear. V was cut by 0 bases and J by 3 bases, with 7 bases left in between. Germline CDR1 and CDR2: DFQATT and SNEGSKA (reference sequence). CDR3 size: 13 residues. CDR3 amino acids: CSARDEKTDTQYF. The DNA for the CDR3 is TGCAGTGCTAGAGATGAGAAGACAGATACGCAGTATTTT.

The chain uses TRBV7-9 and TRBJ2-7; 10 bases line up with TRBD1. The length of the CDR3 is 14 residues. V shed 4 bases, J shed 5 bases, and the junction held 5 bases outside the gene matches. CDR1 SEHNR and CDR2 FQNEAQ come from the germline V gene (reference sequence). This chain's CDR3 is CASSSGQGRDEQYF. In DNA, the CDR3 is TGTGCCAGCAGCTCGGGACAGGGGAGAGACGAGCAGTACTTC.

This sequence joins TRBV25-1 and TRBJ2-7; tentatively, D is TRBD1 or TRBD2 (5 bases each). The CDR3 totals 13 residues. Germline CDR1 and CDR2: MGHDK and SYGVNS. V shed 3 bases and J shed 7 bases, with 13 bases lying between them. Here the CDR3 reads CASSDLRGVEQYF. In DNA form, the CDR3 reads TGTGCCAGCAGTGATCTAAGGGGAGTAGAGCAGTACTTC.

The CDR3 sequence: CASSQDQTTGLGNEQFF. The CDR3, as DNA: TGTGCCAGCAGCCAAGATCAAACAACGGGGTTGGGCAATGAGCAGTTCTTC. The chain carries TRBV4-2 and TRBJ2-1; TRBD2 might be the D (5 bases). Trimming cost V 0 bases and J 6 bases, with 18 bases left between them. CDR3 length: 17 amino acids. CDR1 and CDR2 from the germline V gene are LGHNA and YNFKEQ.

V gene TRBV7-2 combines with J gene TRBJ1-2; no clear D. Germline-derived CDR1 and CDR2 are SGHTA and FQGNSA. The CDR3 covers 13 residues. Trimming removed 1 base from V and 6 bases from J, with 9 bases in between. The CDR3 spells CASSLVGSNGYTF. As DNA, the CDR3 is TGTGCCAGCAGCTTAGTAGGGAGTAATGGCTACACCTTC.

V is TRBV10-3 and J is TRBJ2-7, with 7 bases lining up with TRBD2. The V gene's germline CDR1 is ENHRY and CDR2 SYGVKD. V lost 3 bases to trimming and J lost 6 bases; unmatched junction nucleotides: 8. This CDR3 spans 14 amino acids. Written as DNA, the CDR3 is TGTGCCATCAGTGACGTACAGCGGGGCCGCGAGCAGTACTTC. Translating it yields CAISDVQRGREQYF.

This chain connects TRBV5-1 to TRBJ1-2, with a possible D match to TRBD1 (5 bases). Germline V gene sequence: CDR1 SGHRS, CDR2 YFSETQ. This CDR3 contains 13 residues. V was trimmed by 0 bases and J by 8 bases, leaving 11 bases between them. CDR3 sequence (DNA): TGCGCCAGCAGCTTGGCCCAGGGAGGGGGCTACACCTTC. It yields the protein CASSLAQGGGYTF.

This clonotype has ten or more counts. The gene calls are TRBV15 and TRBJ2-1; tentative D call: TRBD2 (6 bases). Per germline, CDR1 LNHNV and CDR2 YYDKDF (reference sequence). Trimming took off 0 bases at V and 5 bases at J, with 11 bases between the two ends. The CDR3 consists of 15 residues. CDR3 DNA: TGTGCCACCAGCAGAGATAATAGCGGCCACAATGAGCAGTTCTTC. This translates into CATSRDNSGHNEQFF. Complete variable domain (other parts from reference TRBV15 and TRBJ2-1): DAMVIQNPRYQVTQFGKPVTLSCSQTLNHNVMYWYQQKSSQAPKLLFHYYDKDFNNEADTPDNFQSRRPNTSFCFLDIRSPGLGDTAMYLCATSRDNSGHNEQFFGPGTRLTVL.

This clonotype appeared a few times. The V and J genes are TRBV7-2 and TRBJ2-1, with TRBD2 matching over 9 bases. The CDR3 sequence is 16 residues long. J gave up 9 bases and V 1 base, and 10 bases lay outside the gene matches. The germline V gene has CDR1 SGHTA and CDR2 FQGNSA. The CDR3 loop is CASSLVPAGGLGEQFF. In DNA form, the CDR3 reads TGTGCCAGCAGCTTAGTCCCGGCGGGGGGGCTGGGTGAGCAGTTCTTC.

This clonotype has more than one count but fewer than ten. The chain joins TRBV10-3 to TRBJ2-3; D is unresolved. CDR1 and CDR2 (germline): ENHRY, SYGVKD. There are 13 residues in the CDR3. Trimming removed 7 bases at V and 9 bases at J, with 17 bases between. The CDR3 here is CAIMSHGLVTQYF. CDR3 sequence (DNA): TGTGCCATCATGAGTCACGGTCTGGTAACGCAGTATTTT.

V and J are TRBV7-2 and TRBJ2-1; D gene unclear. CDR3 length: 15 residues. The V end lost 5 bases, the J end lost 8 bases, and 19 bases lay between the germline ends. The germline V gene encodes CDR1 SGHTA and CDR2 FQGNSA. This chain's CDR3 is CASSSRAHPLDEQFF. The CDR3 DNA sequence: TGTGCCAGCAGCAGCCGGGCCCACCCGTTAGATGAGCAGTTCTTC.

V and J are TRBV9 and TRBJ2-5, with D possibly TRBD1 on 5 matching bases. This CDR3 is 16 amino acids long. Germline assignment: CDR1 SGDLS and CDR2 YYNGEE. Trimming took 0 bases from V and 7 from J, leaving 19 bases between them. CDR3 region: CASSVGQRTIDGTQYF. The CDR3 DNA follows: TGTGCCAGCAGCGTAGGACAGCGCACAATTGATGGGACCCAGTACTTC.

The rearrangement uses TRBV4-1 and TRBJ2-3; TRBD2 matches 7 bases. Germline V gene sequence: CDR1 MGHRA, CDR2 YSYEKL. V lost 1 base, J lost 3 bases, and 7 bases stayed unmatched. CDR3 length: 16 residues. Here the CDR3 DNA reads TGCGCCAGCAGCCAAGGGGTTATAGCGGGTACAGATACGCAGTATTTT. It translates to CASSQGVIAGTDTQYF.

This clonotype was counted only a few times. The gene calls are TRBV4-2 and TRBJ2-1; D uncertain. The CDR3 spans 16 residues. V shed 3 bases and J shed 0 bases, with 12 bases lying between them. CDR1 is LGHNA and CDR2 is YNFKEQ in the germline V gene. The CDR3 DNA sequence: TGTGCCAGCAGCCATCCCCTGGAGAGCTCCTACAATGAGCAGTTCTTC. It codes for CASSHPLESSYNEQFF.

The rearrangement uses TRBV5-4 and TRBJ2-7, with D perhaps assigned TRBD1 or TRBD2 (5 bases each). Deletions cut 3 bases from V and 2 bases from J, with 12 bases between. Germline V gene sequence: CDR1 SGHNT, CDR2 YYREEE (reference sequence). This CDR3 has 14 residues. The DNA for the CDR3 is TGTGCCAGCAGCTCGGGACGGAATACCTACGAGCAGTACTTC. Translating gives CASSSGRNTYEQYF.

This clonotype was counted only a few times. The chain couples TRBV7-9 to TRBJ2-3; tentatively, D is TRBD1 (5 bases). CDR1 and CDR2 from the germline V gene are SEHNR and FQNEAQ (reference sequence). The CDR3 is 14 residues long. Trimming left V 3 bases short and J 3 bases short, with 10 bases between. CDR3 DNA sequence: TGTGCCAGCAGCTTCGACAGTCTAACAGATACGCAGTATTTT. Amino acids: CASSFDSLTDTQYF.

This clonotype was seen a handful of times. The chain is built from TRBV3-1 and TRBJ2-7, with 7 bases lining up with TRBD1. This CDR3 has 16 residues. The germline CDR1 and CDR2 sequences are LGHDT and YNNKEL (reference sequence). Germline trimming cut 0 bases from V and 2 bases from J; bases unmatched to any gene: 7. Here the CDR3 DNA reads TGTGCCAGCAGCCAAGATCTCGGACAGGCTGCCTACGAGCAGTACTTC. Translating it yields CASSQDLGQAAYEQYF.

The V call is TRBV4-3, the J call TRBJ2-1; no reliable D call. CDR1 and CDR2 (germline): LGHNA, YSLEER. The CDR3 is made up of 12 amino acids. V lost 3 bases and J 4 bases, leaving 4 bases between the germline ends. The CDR3 sequence: CASSHLYNEQFF. The CDR3 nucleotides read TGCGCCAGCAGCCACCTTTACAATGAGCAGTTCTTC.

The V gene is TRBV11-2, the J gene TRBJ1-5; D not certain. The V and J ends lost 2 bases and 11 bases respectively, with 13 bases between them. The CDR3 length is 13 residues. CDR1 and CDR2 from the germline V gene are SGHAT and FQNNGV. The CDR3 protein is CASSLNTQRAQHF. In DNA, the CDR3 is TGTGCCAGCAGCTTAAACACTCAAAGGGCCCAGCATTTT.

The chain links TRBV6-6 to TRBJ2-2; D is unresolved. The CDR3 has 12 residues. The V end was cut by 5 bases, the J end by 1 base, with 2 bases between. Germline V gene lookup returns CDR1 MNHNY and CDR2 SVGAGI (reference sequence). The CDR3 here is CASSKNTGELFF. For the CDR3, the DNA is TGTGCCAGCAGTAAGAACACCGGGGAGCTGTTTTTT.

V is TRBV5-5 and J is TRBJ1-2; TRBD1 agrees at 9 bases. With V trimmed by 4 bases and J by 6 bases, 7 bases remained unmatched. In germline, CDR1 is SGHKS, CDR2 YYEKEE (reference sequence). This CDR3 has 14 amino acids. The CDR3 DNA reads TGTGCCAGCAGCGTGGGACAGGGAGGAGATGGCTACACCTTC. This sequence encodes CASSVGQGGDGYTF.

This clonotype came up a few times. The chain combines TRBV12-3 or TRBV12-4 with TRBJ2-7; possibly TRBD1 or TRBD2 for D (6 bases each). The CDR3 has 15 amino acids. V was cut by 7 bases and J by 7 bases, with 23 bases left in between. In DNA form, the CDR3 reads TGTGCCAGCACCTCGGGAAAATCAGGGGCGGGGGAGCAGTACTTC. It is translated as CASTSGKSGAGEQYF.

By sample fraction, this clonotype is medium-sized. The genes are TRBV4-2 and TRBJ2-7, with 7 bases that match TRBD1. The CDR3 has 16 residues. Unmatched junction bases numbered 7, after V lost 0 bases and J lost 2 bases. Germline V lookup: CDR1 LGHNA, CDR2 YNFKEQ. This CDR3 reads CASSQDWTGVAYEQYF. The CDR3 bases are TGTGCCAGCAGCCAAGATTGGACAGGCGTCGCCTACGAGCAGTACTTC.

This clonotype was seen a few times. This chain links TRBV11-2 with TRBJ2-7; TRBD2 agrees at 7 bases. Germline CDR1 and CDR2: SGHAT and FQNNGV. V lost 5 bases to trimming and J lost 3 bases; unmatched junction nucleotides: 10. The CDR3 has 15 amino acids. This CDR3 is CASSRGVSEGYEQYF. CDR3 DNA sequence: TGTGCCAGCAGCCGGGGGGTTTCCGAAGGCTACGAGCAGTACTTC.

This clonotype was seen only a few times. The chain is built from TRBV9 and TRBJ2-7, with 7 nucleotides matching TRBD1. CDR3 length: 13 amino acids. Germline trimming cut 2 bases from V and 5 bases from J; bases unmatched to any gene: 4. CDR1 is SGDLS and CDR2 is YYNGEE in the germline V gene. CDR3 sequence reads: CASSVGQSNEQYF. The CDR3 bases are TGTGCCAGCAGCGTGGGACAGTCTAACGAGCAGTACTTC.

A remark on this clonotype: A much larger clone sits a single nucleotide away, making a read error possible. The chain is built from TRBV20-1 and TRBJ2-3; D possibly matches TRBD1 or TRBD2 (6 bases each). There are 15 residues in the CDR3. CDR1 DFQATT and CDR2 SNEGSKA come from the germline V gene (reference sequence). CDR3 sequence reads: CSAREPRGLTDMQYF. CDR3 bases: TGCAGTGCTAGAGAGCCCAGGGGACTCACAGATATGCAGTATTTT.